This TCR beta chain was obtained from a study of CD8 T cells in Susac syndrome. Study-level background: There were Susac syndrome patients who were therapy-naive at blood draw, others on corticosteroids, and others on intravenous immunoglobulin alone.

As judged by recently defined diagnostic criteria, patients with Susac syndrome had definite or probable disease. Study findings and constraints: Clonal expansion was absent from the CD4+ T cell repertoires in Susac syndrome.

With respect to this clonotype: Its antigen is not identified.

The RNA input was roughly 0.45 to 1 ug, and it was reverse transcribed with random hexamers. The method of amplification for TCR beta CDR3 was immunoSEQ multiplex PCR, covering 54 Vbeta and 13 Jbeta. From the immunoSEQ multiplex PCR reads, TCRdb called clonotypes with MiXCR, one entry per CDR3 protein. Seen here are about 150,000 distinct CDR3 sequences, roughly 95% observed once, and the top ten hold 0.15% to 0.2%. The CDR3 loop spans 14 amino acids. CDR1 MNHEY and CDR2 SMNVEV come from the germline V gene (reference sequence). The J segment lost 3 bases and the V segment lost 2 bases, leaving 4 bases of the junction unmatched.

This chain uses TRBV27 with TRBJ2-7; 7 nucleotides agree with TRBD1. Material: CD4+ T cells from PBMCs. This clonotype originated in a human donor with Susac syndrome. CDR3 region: CASSLLGQFYEQYF. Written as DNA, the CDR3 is TGTGCCAGCAGTTTACTGGGACAGTTCTACGAGCAGTACTTC.